Shown below are 24 T cell receptor beta chains from a single sample sequenced in a study of blood T cell repertoires in COVID-19. Profiling relied on immunoSEQ multiplex PCR, and the TCRdb table lists in-frame clones only, not all of them. The sample includes 400,000 to 550,000 clones, roughly 90% of them seen just once. The sequencing sample was made of peripheral blood. These receptors all come from a woman younger than 45 with acute or convalescent COVID-19.

V is TRBV10-3 and J is TRBJ2-3, with TRBD2 matching 8 bases. The germline CDR1 and CDR2 sequences are ENHRY and SYGVKD. The trim removed 10 bases at V and 7 bases at J, leaving 13 bases unmatched. The CDR3 has 14 amino acids. CDR3 in amino acids: CATAGSGGLYTQYF. The DNA of the CDR3 is TGTGCCACCGCGGGAAGCGGGGGTTTGTATACGCAGTATTTT.

The rearrangement uses TRBV7-9 and TRBJ1-3; no clear D gene. The V end lost 10 bases, the J end lost 0 bases, and 25 bases lay between the germline ends. Germline V gene sequence: CDR1 SEHNR, CDR2 FQNEAQ (reference sequence). The CDR3 runs to 18 residues. This chain's CDR3 is CATQIADTGISSGNTIYF. Here the CDR3 DNA reads TGTGCCACCCAGATAGCCGATACTGGTATTAGCTCTGGAAACACCATATATTTT. Looking up the rest from reference TRBV7-9 and TRBJ1-3 gives the full variable domain: DTGVSQNPRHKITKRGQNVTFRCDPISEHNRLYWYRQTLGQGPEFLTYFQNEAQLEKSRLLSDRFSAERPKGSFSTLEIQRTEQGDSAMYLCATQIADTGISSGNTIYFGEGSWLTVV.

This chain connects TRBV5-4 to TRBJ1-4, with D tentatively TRBD1 (6 bases). There are 13 residues in the CDR3. Between the trimmed V and J ends, which lost 0 bases and 6 bases, there was a span of 6 bases. Germline CDR1 and CDR2: SGHNT and YYREEE (reference sequence). CDR3 in amino acids: CASSLDRDEKLFF. The CDR3 DNA sequence: TGTGCCAGCAGCTTGGACAGGGATGAAAAACTGTTTTTT.

A word on this clone: One end of the junction is discordant with germline, which a read error may explain. The V call is TRBV12-5, the J call TRBJ2-7; TRBD1 aligns across 9 bases. The CDR3 has 14 amino acids. The germline V gene encodes CDR1 LGHNT and CDR2 FRNRAP. The CDR3 here is CASGLTNTGTGLYF. CDR3 DNA: TGTGCTAGTGGTTTGACGAATACCGGGACAGGGCTATATTTC.

The chain carries TRBV9 and TRBJ1-2; possibly TRBD1 for D (5 bases). This CDR3 comprises 14 residues. Trimming left V 0 bases short and J 6 bases short, with 12 bases between. Germline CDR1 and CDR2: SGDLS and YYNGEE. CDR3 nucleotide sequence: TGTGCCAGCAGCGTAGGGGGTCGGGGGAATGGCTACACCTTC. Protein sequence: CASSVGGRGNGYTF.

This chain connects TRBV2 to TRBJ1-3, with 10 bases lining up with TRBD1. V lost 6 bases and J lost 4; bases outside the gene matches: 6. Germline assignment: CDR1 SNHLY and CDR2 FYNNEI. CDR3 length equals 15 residues. The CDR3 region is CASSRDRGAGNTIYF. CDR3 nucleotides: TGTGCCAGCAGCCGGGACAGGGGTGCAGGAAACACCATATATTTT. The whole variable domain, remainder taken from reference TRBV2 and TRBJ1-3, is EPEVTQTPSHQVTQMGQEVILRCVPISNHLYFYWYRQILGQKVEFLVSFYNNEISEKSEIFDDQFSVERPDGSNFTLKIRSTKLEDSAMYFCASSRDRGAGNTIYFGEGSWLTVV.

This clone was observed a handful of times. This chain links TRBV3-1 (or the pseudogene TRBV3-2) with TRBJ2-1, with a possible D match to TRBD1 (5 bases). The germline CDR1 and CDR2 sequences are LGHDT and YNNKEL (reference sequence). The CDR3 length is 14 residues. V lost 1 base to trimming and J lost 5 bases, with 9 bases between them. CDR3 sequence (DNA): TGTGCCAGCAGCCAAGGGGGCTTTAACAATGAGCAGTTCTTC. This encodes CASSQGGFNNEQFF.

This chain joins TRBV29-1 and TRBJ1-2, with D tentatively TRBD1 (5 bases). V was clipped by 6 bases and J by 4 bases, with 18 bases between them. Germline CDR1 and CDR2: SQVTM and ANQGSEA. The CDR3 runs to 14 residues. The CDR3 DNA reads TGCAGCGTAATTACAGGCGGGGAGACCTATGGCTACACCTTC. Translated: CSVITGGETYGYTF.

This clone has a single count. Here the CDR3 DNA reads TGTGCCAGCACCCAGGGAGGGGCAGGCTCCTACGAGCAGTACTTC. This encodes CASTQGGAGSYEQYF. The rearrangement joins TRBV28 to TRBJ2-7, with 7 bases aligning to TRBD2. The CDR3 runs 15 residues. Trimming removed 7 bases from V and 0 bases from J; junction bases left unmatched: 9. CDR1 is MDHEN and CDR2 is SYDVKM in the germline V gene.

V and J are TRBV18 and TRBJ2-5; 10 positions agree with TRBD1. Germline CDR1 KGHSH, CDR2 LQKENI. With V trimmed by 6 bases and J by 4 bases, 5 bases remained unmatched. The CDR3 has 14 residues. CDR3 DNA sequence: TGTGCCAGCTCCCCGGGACAGGGGAGAGAGACCCAGTACTTC. Translated: CASSPGQGRETQYF.

The CDR3 here is CASSFLAWEQFF. CDR3 bases: TGTGCCAGCAGTTTCCTAGCTTGGGAGCAGTTCTTC. The V call is TRBV12-3 or TRBV12-4, the J call TRBJ2-1; possible D gene TRBD2, 5 bases. V was shortened by 3 bases and J by 10 bases, with 10 bases between the two germline ends. The CDR3 consists of 12 residues.

This clone was counted once. This chain uses TRBV4-1 with TRBJ1-1; TRBD1 is a possible D gene (5 bases). Trimming left V 3 bases short and J 5 bases short, with 10 bases between. Germline-derived CDR1 and CDR2 are MGHRA and YSYEKL. The CDR3 is made up of 13 amino acids. The CDR3 bases are TGCGCCAGCAGCCATTACGGGGGAACTGAAGCTTTCTTT. It yields the protein CASSHYGGTEAFF.

The genes are TRBV30 and TRBJ2-1, with D maybe TRBD1 (6 bases). V was pared by 2 bases and J by 0 bases, with 11 bases between. Germline CDR1 reads GTSNPN; CDR2 reads SVGIG (reference sequence). The CDR3 length is 15 residues. CDR3 bases: TGTGCCTGGAGTCAGGGGTTAAGCTCCTACAATGAGCAGTTCTTC. This sequence encodes CAWSQGLSSYNEQFF.

This sequence joins TRBV6-5 and TRBJ2-1, with 10 bases that match TRBD2. The length of the CDR3 is 14 residues. Germline CDR1 is MNHEY and CDR2 is SVGAGI. V lost 7 bases and J lost 4; bases outside the gene matches: 4. CDR3 loop: CASKLAGIYNEQFF. CDR3 nucleotide sequence: TGTGCCAGCAAACTAGCGGGGATATACAATGAGCAGTTCTTC.

The chain employs TRBV11-3 and TRBJ2-7; 7 bases match TRBD2. Germline V gene sequence: CDR1 SGHNT, CDR2 YENEEA. The CDR3 covers 13 residues. V shed 5 bases and J 6 bases; nucleotides not matched to a gene: 7. CDR3 protein: CASSARTSSEQYF. CDR3 nucleotide sequence: TGTGCCAGCAGCGCCCGGACTAGTAGCGAGCAGTACTTC.

The V and J genes are TRBV2 and TRBJ1-4, with TRBD1 matching 7 bases. Germline V lookup: CDR1 SNHLY, CDR2 FYNNEI. The CDR3 is made up of 13 amino acids. J lost 5 bases, V lost 6 bases, and 3 bases had no gene match. CDR3 sequence: CASRGQPNEKLFF. The CDR3 DNA reads as TGTGCCAGCAGGGGACAGCCAAATGAAAAACTGTTTTTT.

CDR3 protein: CASSPLVGLYNEQFF. The CDR3 coding sequence is TGTGCCAGCAGCCCATTGGTGGGGCTATACAATGAGCAGTTCTTC. The chain recombines TRBV5-4 with TRBJ2-1; tentative D call: TRBD1 (5 bases). Germline-derived CDR1 and CDR2 are SGHNT and YYREEE (reference sequence). This CDR3 contains 15 residues. Trimming left V 4 bases short and J 4 bases short, with 15 bases between.

This clone is categorized as medium-sized. This chain joins TRBV5-1 and TRBJ2-2; TRBD2 matches at 8 bases. Germline CDR1 and CDR2: SGHRS and YFSETQ. The V and J ends lost 7 bases and 4 bases, in that order; junction bases with no gene match: 6. The CDR3 is 14 amino acids. The CDR3 spells CASGASGLTGELFF. In DNA form, the CDR3 reads TGCGCCAGCGGCGCTAGCGGGCTCACCGGGGAGCTGTTTTTT.

The V and J genes are TRBV7-8 and TRBJ2-5; perhaps TRBD2 as D (5 bases). This CDR3 region has 16 residues. V lost 1 base, J lost 2 bases, and 14 bases lay in between. Germline assignment: CDR1 SGHVS and CDR2 FQNEAQ. CDR3 nucleotide sequence: TGTGCCAGCAGCTTAGTTAATCGGGGAAGGCAAGAGACCCAGTACTTC. Translation: CASSLVNRGRQETQYF. The variable domain in full, completed from reference TRBV7-8 and TRBJ2-5, reads GAGVSQSPRYKVAKRGQDVALRCDPISGHVSLFWYQQALGQGPEFLTYFQNEAQLDKSGLPSDRFFAERPEGSVSTLKIQRTQQEDSAVYLCASSLVNRGRQETQYFGPGTRLLVL.

The genes are TRBV4-1 and TRBJ1-2; weak D call: TRBD1 (6 bases). The CDR3 consists of 15 residues. Germline V gene sequence: CDR1 MGHRA, CDR2 YSYEKL. V was clipped by 3 bases and J by 7 bases, with 18 bases between them. The CDR3: CASSHPGQSLPGYTF. Here the CDR3 DNA reads TGCGCCAGCAGCCACCCCGGACAGTCCCTTCCTGGCTACACCTTC.

The V and J genes are TRBV4-1 and TRBJ1-5, with unresolved D. With 1 base removed from V and 7 bases from J, the gap between germline ends came to 11 bases. From germline, CDR1 is MGHRA and CDR2 YSYEKL. This CDR3 spans 14 amino acids. Written as DNA, the CDR3 is TGCGCCAGCAGCCAAGGCGCTGGGCAACAGCCCCAGCATTTT. Its protein product is CASSQGAGQQPQHF.

The chain has TRBV5-4 and TRBJ2-1, with 10 positions matching TRBD2. Germline trimming cut 2 bases from V and 9 bases from J; bases unmatched to any gene: 20. This CDR3 has 19 amino acids. Germline V gene lookup returns CDR1 SGHNT and CDR2 YYREEE (reference sequence). CDR3 sequence: CASSFGVSGGALRGREQFF. CDR3 bases: TGTGCCAGCAGCTTCGGTGTGAGCGGGGGGGCCTTACGGGGACGTGAGCAGTTCTTC.

V gene TRBV5-1 combines with J gene TRBJ1-1; 9 bases are a match to TRBD1. With 3 bases clipped from V and 3 bases from J, the junction kept 3 bases outside the gene matches. Germline assignment: CDR1 SGHRS and CDR2 YFSETQ. This CDR3 has 14 residues. The CDR3 DNA reads as TGCGCCAGCAGCTCGGGGGACAGGGACACTGAAGCTTTCTTT. Translating gives CASSSGDRDTEAFF.

The chain is built from TRBV5-1 and TRBJ2-1; tentatively, D is TRBD1 (5 bases). Looked up from germline, CDR1 is SGHRS and CDR2 is YFSETQ. The length of the CDR3 is 14 residues. Trimming took 7 bases from V and 4 from J, leaving 15 bases between them. The CDR3 is CASSGIPIYNEQFF. The CDR3 DNA reads as TGCGCCAGCTCAGGGATCCCCATTTACAATGAGCAGTTCTTC.